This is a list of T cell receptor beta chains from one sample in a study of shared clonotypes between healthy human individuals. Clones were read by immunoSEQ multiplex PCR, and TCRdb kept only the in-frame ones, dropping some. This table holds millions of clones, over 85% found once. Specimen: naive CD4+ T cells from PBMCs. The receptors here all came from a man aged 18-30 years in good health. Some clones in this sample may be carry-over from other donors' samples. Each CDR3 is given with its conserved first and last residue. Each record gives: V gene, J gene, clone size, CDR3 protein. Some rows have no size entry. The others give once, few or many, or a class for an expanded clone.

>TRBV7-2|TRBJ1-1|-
CASSLVSRGSTEAFF
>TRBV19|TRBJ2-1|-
CASSMDRGDEQFF
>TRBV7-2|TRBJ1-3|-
CASSLGALGQGIDTIYF
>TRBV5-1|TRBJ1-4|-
CASSSPGTGNEKLFF
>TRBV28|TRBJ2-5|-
CASSFASSEKTQYF
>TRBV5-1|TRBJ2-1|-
CASSLVRTGAIYNEQFF
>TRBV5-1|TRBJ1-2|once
CASSVGLQGMYGYTF
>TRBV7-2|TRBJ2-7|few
CASSLGLAGDEQYF
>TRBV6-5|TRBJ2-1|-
CASSPGTYYNEQFF
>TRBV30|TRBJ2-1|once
CAWSVLSGPYNEQFF
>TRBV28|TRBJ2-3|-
CASSSLWASPSTDTQYF
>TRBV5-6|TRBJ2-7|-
CASMKSGSSYEQYF
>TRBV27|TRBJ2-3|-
CASSWSDTQYF
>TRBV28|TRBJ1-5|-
CASPPDDTGGLQPQHF
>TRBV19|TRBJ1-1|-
CASSIDPEQIF
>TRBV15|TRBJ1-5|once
CATSREPKGGQPQHF
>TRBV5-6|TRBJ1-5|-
CASSYGAGLMRANQPQHF
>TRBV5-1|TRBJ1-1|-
CASSLVTGAEAFF
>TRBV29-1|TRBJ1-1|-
CSVSQTNTEAFF
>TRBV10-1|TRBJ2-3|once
CASSRRVIITDTQYF
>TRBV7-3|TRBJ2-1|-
CASSTTVYNEQFF
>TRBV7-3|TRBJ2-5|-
CASSLGLLETQYF
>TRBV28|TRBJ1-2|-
CASSLGQVPYGYTF
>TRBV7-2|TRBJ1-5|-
CASSLNGQGGNQPQHF
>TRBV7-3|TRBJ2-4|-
CASSSINGDKNIQYF
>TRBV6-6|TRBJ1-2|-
CASHALRGDYGYTF
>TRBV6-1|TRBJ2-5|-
CANRDRGFQETQYF
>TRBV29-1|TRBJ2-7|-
CSVRVGTSGYEQYF
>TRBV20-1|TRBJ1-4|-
CSAFTEEKLFF
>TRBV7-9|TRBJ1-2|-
CASSSGPYGYTF
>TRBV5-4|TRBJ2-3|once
CASSLDRVGDTQYF
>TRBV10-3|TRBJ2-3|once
CAIKATSDTDTQYF
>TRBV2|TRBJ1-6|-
CASRPNTGTGWSPLHF
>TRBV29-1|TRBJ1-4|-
CSVDATGNNEKLFF
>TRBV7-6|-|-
CASSPLQGGSYEQYF
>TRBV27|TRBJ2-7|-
CASSLAVRASGNHEQYF
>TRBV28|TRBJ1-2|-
CASNSQQDYGYTF
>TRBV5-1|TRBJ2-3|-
CASSLVAGGTDTQYF
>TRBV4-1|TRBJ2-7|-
CASSQDKSRHPPSYEQYF
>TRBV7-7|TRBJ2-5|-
CASSLEGQNDQYF
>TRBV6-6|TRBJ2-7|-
CASSSGGGSYEQYF
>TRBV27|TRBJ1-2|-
CASSSGPPLLNYGYTF
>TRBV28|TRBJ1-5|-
CASATVDLRQPQHF
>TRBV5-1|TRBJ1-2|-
CASSAGQGEGYTF
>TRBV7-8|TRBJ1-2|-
CASSLGRLYGYTF
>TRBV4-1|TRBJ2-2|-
CASSQRQGPNTGELFF
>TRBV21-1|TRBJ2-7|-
CASSKGTGYEQYF
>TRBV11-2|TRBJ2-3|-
CASSPTTGVDTQYF
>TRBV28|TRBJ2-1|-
CASSSNPSSEQFF
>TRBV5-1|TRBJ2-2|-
CASSRTSPGPGELFF
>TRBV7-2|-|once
CASSLLGTSGPYEQYF
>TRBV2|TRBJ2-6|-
CASSRTGPNAGANVLTF
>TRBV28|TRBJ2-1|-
CASSRRGTSPYNEQFF
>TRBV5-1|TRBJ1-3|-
CASSLANPDSGNTIYF
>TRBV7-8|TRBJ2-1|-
CASSFPPAREERNEQFF
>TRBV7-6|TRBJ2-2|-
CASSLVGELFF
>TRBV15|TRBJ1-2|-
CATSRDPASGGSYGYTF
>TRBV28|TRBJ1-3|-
CASSTRQGNTIYF
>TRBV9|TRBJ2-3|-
CASSVFPRLAGADTQYF
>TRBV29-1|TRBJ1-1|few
CSVEGRPMNTEAFF